A single TCR beta chain is shown here with its context. This entry comes from a study of blood T cell repertoires in COVID-19. In the study overall: From T cells, B-cell-depleted T cells, or PBMCs came the material, which was cDNA or gDNA.

The germline CDR1 and CDR2 sequences are SNHLY and FYNNEI. The CDR3 sequence is 16 residues long. V trimming: 6 bases; J trimming: 8 bases; junction bases outside the gene matches: 15. The protocol was immunoSEQ multiplex PCR, while the TCRdb copy is restricted to in-frame clones and leaves out a portion. The sample lists some 200,000 clones; 82% were seen once. This receptor was taken from a middle-aged man who had recovered from COVID-19. Source material: PBMCs or T cells enriched from blood (not recorded which). This chain uses TRBV2 with TRBJ1-2; TRBD1 matches 10 bases. CDR3 sequence (DNA): TGTGCCAGCAGCGTGTCCGGGACAGGGGCTTTCGGGGGCTACACCTTC. This sequence encodes CASSVSGTGAFGGYTF.